This TCR beta chain was captured by sequencing in a study of PD-L1 blockade in urothelial cancer. The study, taken as a whole, reports: Durable benefit accompanied greater 3-week expansion of tumor-associated blood clones.

Of note for this clone: The antigen is not known.

As to time point: pretreatment peripheral blood. It was locally advanced or metastatic urothelial carcinoma that patients had. Germline V gene sequence: CDR1 MGHRA, CDR2 YSYEKL. The CDR3 loop spans 18 amino acids. V was clipped by 0 bases and J by 7 bases; unmatched bases: 15. Generated by immunoSEQ multiplex PCR, the TCRdb table keeps only in-frame clones and is missing some. The data show about 80,000 clones, around 81% seen once. The chain joins TRBV4-1 to TRBJ2-1, with TRBD2 identical over 7 bases. The material sequenced was PBMCs, taken around atezolizumab (anti-PD-L1) treatment. This TCR came from a man aged 35 to 55 with urothelial cancer. The chain's CDR3 is CASSQEDFMGPAGNEQFF. In DNA, the CDR3 is TGCGCCAGCAGCCAAGAAGATTTTATGGGGCCAGCGGGGAATGAGCAGTTCTTC.